The T cell receptor beta chain described here comes from a study of PD-1 blockade in classical Hodgkin lymphoma. Assay: immunoSEQ multiplex PCR; the TCRdb copy retains only in-frame clones and omits some. Of 20,000 to 25,000 clones listed, 90% are singletons. On this clone itself: What it recognizes is unknown.

The CDR3 loop spans 17 amino acids. Looked up from germline, CDR1 is ENHRY and CDR2 is SYGVKD. With 2 bases removed from V and 4 bases from J, the gap between germline ends came to 20 bases. Time point given: newly diagnosed, previously untreated cHL patient sample. CD4+ T cells were purified from thawed PBMCs by negative selection. Newly diagnosed, untreated classical Hodgkin lymphoma PBMCs served as comparison. Whole-study findings and limits: Repertoire differences have undefined causes, possibly disease activity or prior therapy. Lower baseline TCR diversity was reported for newly diagnosed patients than for healthy donors.

This chain links TRBV10-3 with TRBJ1-2; tentatively, D is TRBD1 (6 bases). Source material: CD4+ T cells from blood. The source of this sequence is a human donor with classical Hodgkin lymphoma. CDR3 bases: TGTGCCATCAGTGAGAGGGGGGCTATGGTCCCCACCTATGGCTACACCTTC. It yields the protein CAISERGAMVPTYGYTF.